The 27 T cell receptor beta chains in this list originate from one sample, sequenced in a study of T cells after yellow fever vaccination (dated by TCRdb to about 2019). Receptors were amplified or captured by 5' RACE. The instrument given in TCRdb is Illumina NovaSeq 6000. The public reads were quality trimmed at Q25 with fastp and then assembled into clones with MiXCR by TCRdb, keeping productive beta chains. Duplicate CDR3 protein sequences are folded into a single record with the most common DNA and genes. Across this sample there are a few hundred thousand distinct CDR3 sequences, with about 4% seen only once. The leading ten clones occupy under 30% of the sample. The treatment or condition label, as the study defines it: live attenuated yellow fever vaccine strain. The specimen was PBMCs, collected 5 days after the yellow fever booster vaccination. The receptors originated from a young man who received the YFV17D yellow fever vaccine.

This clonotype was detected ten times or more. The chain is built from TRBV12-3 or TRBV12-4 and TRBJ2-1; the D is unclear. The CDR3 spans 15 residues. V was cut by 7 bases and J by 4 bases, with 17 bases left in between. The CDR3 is CASMLHPPTYNEQFF. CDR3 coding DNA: TGTGCCAGCATGCTACACCCGCCGACTTACAATGAGCAGTTCTTC.

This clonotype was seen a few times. The CDR3 loop is CASKDLLLNQPQHF. In DNA, the CDR3 is TGTGCCAGTAAAGACCTCCTACTAAATCAGCCCCAGCATTTT. V gene TRBV19 combines with J gene TRBJ1-5; D is undetermined. V was cut by 7 bases and J by 4 bases, with 14 bases left in between. Looked up from germline, CDR1 is LNHDA and CDR2 is SQIVND (reference sequence). This CDR3 is built from 14 residues.

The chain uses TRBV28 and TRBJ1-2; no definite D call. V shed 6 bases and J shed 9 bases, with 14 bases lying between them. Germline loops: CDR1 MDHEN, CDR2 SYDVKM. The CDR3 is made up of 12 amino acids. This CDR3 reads CASSSGPGSYTF. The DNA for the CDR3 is TGTGCCAGCAGCTCCGGTCCCGGTAGCTACACCTTC.

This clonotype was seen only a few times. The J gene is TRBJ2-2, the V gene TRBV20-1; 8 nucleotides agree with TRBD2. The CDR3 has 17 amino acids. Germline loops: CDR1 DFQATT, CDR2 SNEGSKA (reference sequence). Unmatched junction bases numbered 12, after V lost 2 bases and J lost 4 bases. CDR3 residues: CSARIRGGRGSTGELFF. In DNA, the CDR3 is TGCAGTGCTAGAATCCGGGGGGGGCGCGGTAGCACCGGGGAGCTGTTTTTT.

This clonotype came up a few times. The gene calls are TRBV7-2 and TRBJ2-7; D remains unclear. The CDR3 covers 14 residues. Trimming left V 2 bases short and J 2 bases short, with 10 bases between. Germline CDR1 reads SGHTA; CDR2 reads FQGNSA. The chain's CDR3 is CASSLSIETYEQYF. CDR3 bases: TGTGCCAGCAGCTTATCTATAGAAACCTACGAGCAGTACTTC.

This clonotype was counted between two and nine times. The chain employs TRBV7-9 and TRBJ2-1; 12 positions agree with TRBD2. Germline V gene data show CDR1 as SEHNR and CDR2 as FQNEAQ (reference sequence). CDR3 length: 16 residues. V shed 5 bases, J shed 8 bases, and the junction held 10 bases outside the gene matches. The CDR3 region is CASSQRTSGDFDEQFF. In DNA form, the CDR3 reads TGTGCCAGCAGCCAGAGGACTAGCGGGGATTTTGATGAGCAGTTCTTC. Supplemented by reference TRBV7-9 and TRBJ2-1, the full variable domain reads DTGVSQNPRHKITKRGQNVTFRCDPISEHNRLYWYRQTLGQGPEFLTYFQNEAQLEKSRLLSDRFSAERPKGSFSTLEIQRTEQGDSAMYLCASSQRTSGDFDEQFFGPGTRLTVL.

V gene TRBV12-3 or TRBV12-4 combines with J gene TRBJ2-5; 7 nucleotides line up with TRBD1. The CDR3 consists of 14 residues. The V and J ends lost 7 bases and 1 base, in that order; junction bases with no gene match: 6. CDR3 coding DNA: TGTGCCAGCAATCGACAGGGTATCCAAGAGACCCAGTACTTC. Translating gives CASNRQGIQETQYF.

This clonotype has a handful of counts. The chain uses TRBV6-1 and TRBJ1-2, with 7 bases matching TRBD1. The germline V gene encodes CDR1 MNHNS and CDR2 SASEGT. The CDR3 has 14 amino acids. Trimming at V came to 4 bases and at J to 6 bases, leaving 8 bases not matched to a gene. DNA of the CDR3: TGTGCCAGCAGTGGACAGGGTAGGGGGAATGGCTACACCTTC. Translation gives CASSGQGRGNGYTF.

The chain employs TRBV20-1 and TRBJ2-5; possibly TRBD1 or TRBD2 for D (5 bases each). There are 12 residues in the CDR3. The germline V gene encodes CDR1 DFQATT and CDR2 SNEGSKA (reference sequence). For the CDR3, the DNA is TGCAGAGTCCGGGGCGGAAGGGAGACCCAGTACTTC. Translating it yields CRVRGGRETQYF.

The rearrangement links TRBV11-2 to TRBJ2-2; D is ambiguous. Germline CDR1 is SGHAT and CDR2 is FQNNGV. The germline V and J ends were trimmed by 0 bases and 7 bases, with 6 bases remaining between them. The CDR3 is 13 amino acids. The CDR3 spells CASSLEIIGELFF. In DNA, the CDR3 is TGTGCCAGCAGCTTAGAAATAATCGGGGAGCTGTTTTTT.

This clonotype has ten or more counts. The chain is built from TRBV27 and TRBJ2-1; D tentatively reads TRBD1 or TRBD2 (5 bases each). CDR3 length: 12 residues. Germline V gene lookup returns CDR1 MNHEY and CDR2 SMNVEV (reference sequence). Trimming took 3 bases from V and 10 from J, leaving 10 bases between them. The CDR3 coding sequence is TGTGCCAGCAGTTTGGGGGTCGGGGAGCAGTTCTTC. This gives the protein CASSLGVGEQFF.

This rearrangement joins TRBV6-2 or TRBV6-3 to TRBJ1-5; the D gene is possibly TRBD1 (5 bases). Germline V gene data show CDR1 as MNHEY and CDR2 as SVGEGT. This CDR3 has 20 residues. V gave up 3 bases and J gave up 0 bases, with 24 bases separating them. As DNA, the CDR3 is TGTGCCAGCAGTTATCGAATTACCCGGACACAGAGGGATAGCAATCAGCCCCAGCATTTT. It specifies CASSYRITRTQRDSNQPQHF.

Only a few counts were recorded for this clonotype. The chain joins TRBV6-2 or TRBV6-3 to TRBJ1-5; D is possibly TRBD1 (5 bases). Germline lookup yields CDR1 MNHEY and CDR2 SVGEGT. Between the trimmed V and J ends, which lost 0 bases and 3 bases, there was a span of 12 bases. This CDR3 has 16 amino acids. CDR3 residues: CASSYSRRGANQPQHF. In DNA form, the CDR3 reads TGTGCCAGCAGTTACTCGAGAAGGGGTGCCAATCAGCCCCAGCATTTT.

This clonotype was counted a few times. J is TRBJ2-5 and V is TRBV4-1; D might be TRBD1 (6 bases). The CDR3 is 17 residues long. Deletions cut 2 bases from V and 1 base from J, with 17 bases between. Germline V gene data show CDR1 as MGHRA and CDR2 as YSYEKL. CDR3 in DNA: TGCGCCAGCAGCCAACCCGGGAATACAGGGTCCCAAGAGACCCAGTACTTC. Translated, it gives CASSQPGNTGSQETQYF.

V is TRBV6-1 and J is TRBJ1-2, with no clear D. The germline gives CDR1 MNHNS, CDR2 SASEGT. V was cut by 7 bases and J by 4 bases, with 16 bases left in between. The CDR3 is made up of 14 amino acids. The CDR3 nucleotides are TGTGCCAGCACTTCAGCGCCAGACTTCTATGGCTACACCTTC. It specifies CASTSAPDFYGYTF.

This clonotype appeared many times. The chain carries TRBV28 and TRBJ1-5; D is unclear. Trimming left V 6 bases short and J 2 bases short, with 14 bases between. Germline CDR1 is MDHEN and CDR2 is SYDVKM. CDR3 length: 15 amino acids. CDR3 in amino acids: CASRTMGSGNQPQHF. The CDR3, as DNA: TGTGCCAGCAGGACGATGGGGTCGGGCAATCAGCCCCAGCATTTT.

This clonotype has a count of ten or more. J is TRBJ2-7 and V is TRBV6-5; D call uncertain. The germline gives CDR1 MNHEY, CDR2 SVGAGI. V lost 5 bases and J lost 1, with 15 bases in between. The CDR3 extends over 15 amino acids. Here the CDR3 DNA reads TGTGCCAGCAGTAGAATGGTGGACCGTTCCTACGAGCAGTACTTC. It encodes CASSRMVDRSYEQYF.

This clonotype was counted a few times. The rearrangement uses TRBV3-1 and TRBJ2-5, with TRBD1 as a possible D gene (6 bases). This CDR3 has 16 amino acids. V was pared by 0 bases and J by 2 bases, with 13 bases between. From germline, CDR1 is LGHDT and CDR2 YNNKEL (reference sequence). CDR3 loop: CASSQDTRGRQETQYF. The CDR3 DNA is TGTGCCAGCAGCCAAGATACCAGGGGCAGACAAGAGACCCAGTACTTC.

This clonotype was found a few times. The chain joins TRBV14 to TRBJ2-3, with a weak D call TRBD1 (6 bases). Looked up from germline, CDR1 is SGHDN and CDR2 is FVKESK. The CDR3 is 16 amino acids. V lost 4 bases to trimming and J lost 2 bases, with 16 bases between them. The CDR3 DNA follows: TGTGCCAGCAGCCTTCCCGGGACAACCTTCACAGATACGCAGTATTTT. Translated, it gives CASSLPGTTFTDTQYF.

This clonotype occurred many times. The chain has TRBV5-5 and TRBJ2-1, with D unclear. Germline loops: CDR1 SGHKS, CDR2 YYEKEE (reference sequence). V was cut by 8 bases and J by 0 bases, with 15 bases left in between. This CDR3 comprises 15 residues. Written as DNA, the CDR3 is TGTGCCAGGCAAGAGCCAGGATTCTCCTACAATGAGCAGTTCTTC. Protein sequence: CARQEPGFSYNEQFF.

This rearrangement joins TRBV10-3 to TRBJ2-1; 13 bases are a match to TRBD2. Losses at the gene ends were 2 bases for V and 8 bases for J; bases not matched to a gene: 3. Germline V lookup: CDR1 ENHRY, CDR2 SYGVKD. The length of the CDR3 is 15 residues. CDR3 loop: CAISEQLAGGDEQFF. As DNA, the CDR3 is TGTGCCATCAGTGAGCAACTAGCGGGGGGGGATGAGCAGTTCTTC.

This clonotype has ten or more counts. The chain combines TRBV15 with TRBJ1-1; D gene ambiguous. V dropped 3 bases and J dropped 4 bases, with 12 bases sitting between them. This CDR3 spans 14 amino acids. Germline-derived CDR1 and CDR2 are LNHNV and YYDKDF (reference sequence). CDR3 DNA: TGTGCCACCAGCAGTGGGCGGGTAGTCACTGAAGCTTTCTTT. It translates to CATSSGRVVTEAFF.

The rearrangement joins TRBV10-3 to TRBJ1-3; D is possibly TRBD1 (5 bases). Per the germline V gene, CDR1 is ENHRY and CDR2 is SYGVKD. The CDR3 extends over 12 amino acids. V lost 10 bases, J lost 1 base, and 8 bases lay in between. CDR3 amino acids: CASQGSGNTIYF. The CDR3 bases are TGTGCCAGCCAGGGTTCTGGAAACACCATATATTTT.

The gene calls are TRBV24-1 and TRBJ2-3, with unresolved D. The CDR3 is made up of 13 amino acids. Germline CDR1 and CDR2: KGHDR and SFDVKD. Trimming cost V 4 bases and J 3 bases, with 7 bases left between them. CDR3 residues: CATSEPGTDTQYF. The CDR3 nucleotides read TGTGCCACCAGTGAGCCGGGTACAGATACGCAGTATTTT.

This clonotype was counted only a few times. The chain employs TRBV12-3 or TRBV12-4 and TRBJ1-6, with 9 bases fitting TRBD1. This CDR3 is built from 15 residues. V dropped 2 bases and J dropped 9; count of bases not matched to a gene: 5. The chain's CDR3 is CASSLPRTGVSPLHF. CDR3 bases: TGTGCCAGCAGTTTACCTAGGACAGGGGTTTCACCCCTCCACTTT.

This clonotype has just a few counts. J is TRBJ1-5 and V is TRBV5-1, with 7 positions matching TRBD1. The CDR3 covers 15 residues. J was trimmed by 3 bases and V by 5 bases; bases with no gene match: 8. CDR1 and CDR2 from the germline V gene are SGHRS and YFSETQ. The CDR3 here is CASSRTGAYNQPQHF. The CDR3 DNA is TGCGCCAGCAGTCGGACAGGAGCCTACAATCAGCCCCAGCATTTT.

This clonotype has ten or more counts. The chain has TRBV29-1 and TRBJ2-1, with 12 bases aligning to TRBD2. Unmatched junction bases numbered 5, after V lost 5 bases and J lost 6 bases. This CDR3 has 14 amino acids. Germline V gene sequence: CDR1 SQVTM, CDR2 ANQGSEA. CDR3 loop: CSVTLAGGPNEQFF. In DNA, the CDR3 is TGCAGCGTTACCCTAGCGGGGGGGCCCAATGAGCAGTTCTTC.